This record covers a single T cell receptor (beta chain). Its antigen is still unknown. The V gene lost 0 bases and the J gene lost 2 bases, with 14 bases spanning the gap. This CDR3 has 15 residues. Germline V gives CDR1 DFQATT, CDR2 SNEGSKA (reference sequence). The data were taken from a study of T-cell memory formation after mild COVID-19. Study-level findings and limits: Clones shrinking from day 15 to 85 showed even CD4/CD8 mixes; later expanders tilted CD4+. The study found contracting CD4+ clones mainly in CM and EM and contracting CD8+ clones in EMRA.

Constant-segment primers served in 5'RACE that generated TCR alpha and TCR beta cDNA libraries bearing sample barcodes and UMIs. TCRdb re-called the 5' RACE reads through MiXCR, storing one row per CDR3 protein. The sample yields a few hundred thousand distinct CDR3 sequences, 20% seen once. The TCR originated in a man aged 18 to 30 who had mild COVID-19 (a few samples of this study predate the infection). Cell type and time point are not known. Sequencing used PBMCs or a T cell subset sorted from them (not recorded which). The chain combines TRBV20-1 with TRBJ2-7; a possible D gene is TRBD2 (5 bases). This chain's CDR3 is CSARDRRGAAYEQYF. The CDR3 nucleotides read TGCAGTGCTAGAGATCGCCGCGGAGCGGCCTACGAGCAGTACTTC.